This TCR beta chain was recovered during a study of T cell responses to AZD1222 COVID-19 vaccine. General study findings and limits: Only a handful of AZD1222 recipients, roughly 6 in all, had baseline seropositivity. With dominance at 160-218 and 743-854, vaccine-associated CD4 TCRs spanned spike. Females outnumbered males among donors, who were mostly white British; clonal diversity was possibly underestimated.

A word on this clone: What it binds is not known.

Libraries were prepared by immunoSEQ multiplex PCR; TCRdb keeps only in-frame clonotypes and omits some of them. The repertoire consists of 65,000 to 100,000 clones, with roughly 90% occurring once and the leading ten covering less than 9%. With 3 bases removed from V and 2 bases from J, the gap between germline ends came to 14 bases. This CDR3 comprises 15 residues. Germline V gives CDR1 SGHTA, CDR2 FQGTGA. The J gene is TRBJ2-7, the V gene TRBV7-3; D call uncertain. The starting material was peripheral blood, obtained 28 days after the second AZD1222 dose. The sequence derives from an adult who received the AZD1222 COVID-19 vaccine. CDR3 in DNA: TGTGCCAGCAGCTTGTCATCGGGCTCGGCCTACGAGCAGTACTTC. This gives the protein CASSLSSGSAYEQYF.